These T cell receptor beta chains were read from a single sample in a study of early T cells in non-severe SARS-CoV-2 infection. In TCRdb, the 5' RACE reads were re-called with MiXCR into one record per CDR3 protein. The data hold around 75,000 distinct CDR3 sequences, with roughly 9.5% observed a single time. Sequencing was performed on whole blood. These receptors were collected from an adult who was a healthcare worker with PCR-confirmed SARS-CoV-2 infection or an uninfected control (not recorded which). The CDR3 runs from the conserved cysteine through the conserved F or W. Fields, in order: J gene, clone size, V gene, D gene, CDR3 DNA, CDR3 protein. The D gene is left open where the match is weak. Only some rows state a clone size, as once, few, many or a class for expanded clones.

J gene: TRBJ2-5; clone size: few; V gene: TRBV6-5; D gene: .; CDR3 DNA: TGTGCCAGCAGTTGGACAGTTTCCTCTGCAGAAGAGACCCAGTACTTC; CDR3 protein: CASSWTVSSAEETQYF
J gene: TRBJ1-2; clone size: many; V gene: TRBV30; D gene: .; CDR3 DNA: TGTGCCTGGAGGGGAGCGGGGGCGGCTGGCTACACCTTC; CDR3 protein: CAWRGAGAAGYTF
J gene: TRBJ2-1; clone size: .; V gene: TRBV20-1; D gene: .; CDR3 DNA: TGCAGTGCTAGTAGCTCCTACAATGAGCAGTTCTTC; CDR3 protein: CSASSSYNEQFF
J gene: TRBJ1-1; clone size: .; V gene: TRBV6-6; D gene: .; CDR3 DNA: TGTGCCAGCAGTGTAACAGAGATGAACACTGAAGCTTTCTTT; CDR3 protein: CASSVTEMNTEAFF
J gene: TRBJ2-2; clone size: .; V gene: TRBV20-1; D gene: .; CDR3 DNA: TGCAGTGCAACCCCTGGGGGTATAGGAAACAGCGGGGAGCTGTTTTTT; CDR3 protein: CSATPGGIGNSGELFF
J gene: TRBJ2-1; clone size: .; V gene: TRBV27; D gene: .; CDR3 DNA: TGTGCCAGCAGTTTATCTATCAGCGGTGAGCAGTTCTTC; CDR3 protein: CASSLSISGEQFF
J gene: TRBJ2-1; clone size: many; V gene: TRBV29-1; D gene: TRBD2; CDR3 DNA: TGCAGCGTTGGGTTGAGCGGGAGCGATGAGCAGTTCTTC; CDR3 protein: CSVGLSGSDEQFF
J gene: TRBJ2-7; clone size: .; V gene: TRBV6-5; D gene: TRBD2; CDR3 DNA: TGTGCCAGCAGTCCCCAACCGGGGGGAGCCTACGAGCAGTACTTC; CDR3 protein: CASSPQPGGAYEQYF
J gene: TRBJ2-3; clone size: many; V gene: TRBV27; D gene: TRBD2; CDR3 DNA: TGTGCCAGCAGTCTAACGGGACTAGCGAAACCGACTGCAGATACGCAGTATTTT; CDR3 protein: CASSLTGLAKPTADTQYF
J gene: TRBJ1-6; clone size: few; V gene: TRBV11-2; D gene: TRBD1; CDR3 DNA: TGTGCCAGCAGCCAGACAGGGGACAGTTCACCCCTCCACTTT; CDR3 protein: CASSQTGDSSPLHF
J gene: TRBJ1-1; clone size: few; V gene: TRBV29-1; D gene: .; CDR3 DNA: TGCAGCGTTACAGTGAACACTGAAGCTTTCTTT; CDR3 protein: CSVTVNTEAFF
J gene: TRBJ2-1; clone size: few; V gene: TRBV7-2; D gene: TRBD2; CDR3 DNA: TGTGCCAGCAGCTTAGCGCCGGCCGGGAGGGGCGATGAGCAGTTCTTC; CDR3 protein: CASSLAPAGRGDEQFF
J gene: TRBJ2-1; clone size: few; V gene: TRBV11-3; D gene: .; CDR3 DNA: TGTGCCAGCAGCTTATACCCCAGCTCCGGTGAGCAGTTCTTC; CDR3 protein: CASSLYPSSGEQFF
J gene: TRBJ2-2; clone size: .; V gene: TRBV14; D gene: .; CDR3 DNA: TGTGCCAGCAGCCAAGAGTGGTCCAGGTTGACCGGGGAGCTGTTTTTT; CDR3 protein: CASSQEWSRLTGELFF
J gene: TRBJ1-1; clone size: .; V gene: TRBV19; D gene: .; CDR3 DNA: TGTGCCAGTTCTGACAGAATGAACACTGAAGCTTTCTTT; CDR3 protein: CASSDRMNTEAFF
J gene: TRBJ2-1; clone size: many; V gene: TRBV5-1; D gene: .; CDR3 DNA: TGCGCCAGCAGCTACCGACAGGCTAGTTACAATGAGCAGTTCTTC; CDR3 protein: CASSYRQASYNEQFF
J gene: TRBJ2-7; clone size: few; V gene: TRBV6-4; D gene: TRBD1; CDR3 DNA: TGTGCCAGCAGGGACAGGGGGCTCTACGAGCAGTACTTC; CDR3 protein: CASRDRGLYEQYF
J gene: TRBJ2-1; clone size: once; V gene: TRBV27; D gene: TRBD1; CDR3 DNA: TGTGCCAGCACCCTAAACGCTGGGGACAGTTTGTTCTTC; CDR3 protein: CASTLNAGDSLFF
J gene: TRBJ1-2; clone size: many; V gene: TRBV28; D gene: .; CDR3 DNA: TGTGCCAGCAGTCTGAGAAAGGGTCCCACGCTTAATGGCTACACCTTC; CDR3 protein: CASSLRKGPTLNGYTF
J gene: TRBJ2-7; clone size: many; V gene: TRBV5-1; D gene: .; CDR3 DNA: TGCGCCAGCAATGGGGGAACGACGTACGAGCAGTACTTC; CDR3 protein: CASNGGTTYEQYF
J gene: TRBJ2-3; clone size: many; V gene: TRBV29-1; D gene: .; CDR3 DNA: TGCAGCGTTGAAGGGATATTATCAGATACGCAGTATTTT; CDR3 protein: CSVEGILSDTQYF
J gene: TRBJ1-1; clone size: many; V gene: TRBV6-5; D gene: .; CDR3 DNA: TGTGCCAGCAAGGTCGGGAGACAGAAAAGTACGACTGAAGCTTTCTTT; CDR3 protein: CASKVGRQKSTTEAFF
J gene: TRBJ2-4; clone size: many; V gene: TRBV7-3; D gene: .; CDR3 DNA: TGTGCCAGCAGCCAGGGTCATGAGGGATCTATAGCCAAAAACATTCAGTACTTC; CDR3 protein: CASSQGHEGSIAKNIQYF
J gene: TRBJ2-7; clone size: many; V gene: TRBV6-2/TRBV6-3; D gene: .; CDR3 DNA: TGTGCCAGCAGTTCAGGGGCCAACTTCCCCTACGAGCAGTACTTC; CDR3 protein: CASSSGANFPYEQYF
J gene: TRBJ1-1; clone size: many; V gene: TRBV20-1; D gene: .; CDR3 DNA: TGCAGTGCTAGCTTGACTGAAGCTTTCTTT; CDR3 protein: CSASLTEAFF
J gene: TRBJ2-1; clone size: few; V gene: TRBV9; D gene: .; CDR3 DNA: TGTGCCAGCAGCGTAAACCCGACGACAGGTTCTGAGCAGTTCTTC; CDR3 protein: CASSVNPTTGSEQFF
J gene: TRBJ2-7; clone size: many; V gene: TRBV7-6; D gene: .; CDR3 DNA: TGTGCCAGCAGCTTAGGGGAGAACTCCTACGAGCAGTACTTC; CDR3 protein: CASSLGENSYEQYF
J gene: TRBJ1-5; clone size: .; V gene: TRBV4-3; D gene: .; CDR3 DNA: TGCGCCAGCAGCCAAGAAACGGGACTTAGCAATCAGCCCCAGCATTTT; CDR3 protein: CASSQETGLSNQPQHF
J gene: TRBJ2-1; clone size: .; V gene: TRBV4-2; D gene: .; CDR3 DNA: TGTGCCAGCAGCCAAGAGGGAGACCATGAGCAGTTCTTC; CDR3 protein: CASSQEGDHEQFF
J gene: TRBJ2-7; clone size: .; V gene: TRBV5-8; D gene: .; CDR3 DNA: TGTGCCAGCAGCTTGACCGGCGACCTTAACTACGAGCAGTACTTC; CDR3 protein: CASSLTGDLNYEQYF
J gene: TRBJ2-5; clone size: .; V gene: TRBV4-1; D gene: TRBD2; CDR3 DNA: TGCGCCAGCAGCCAAGCAACTAGCGGCGTCCAGGAGACCCAGTACTTC; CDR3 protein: CASSQATSGVQETQYF
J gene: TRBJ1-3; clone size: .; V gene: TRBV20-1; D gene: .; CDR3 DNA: TGCAGTGCGAGACAGAACTCTGGAAACACCATATATTTT; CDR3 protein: CSARQNSGNTIYF
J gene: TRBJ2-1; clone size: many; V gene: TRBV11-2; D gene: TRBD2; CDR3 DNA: TGTGCCAGCAGCTTAGGGACTAGCTATTACAATGAGCAGTTCTTC; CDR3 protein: CASSLGTSYYNEQFF
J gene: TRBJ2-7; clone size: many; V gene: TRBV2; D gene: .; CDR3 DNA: TGTGCCAGCAGTCCGGACGCCTACGAGCAGTACTTC; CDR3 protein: CASSPDAYEQYF
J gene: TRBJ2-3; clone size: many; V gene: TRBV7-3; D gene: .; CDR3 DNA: TGTGCCAGCAGCTCACCGATAGCGGATACGCAGTATTTT; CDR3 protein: CASSSPIADTQYF
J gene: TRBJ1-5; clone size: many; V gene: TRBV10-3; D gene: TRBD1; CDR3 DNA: TGTGCCATCAGACCCGACAGGGTAGATCAGCCCCAGCATTTT; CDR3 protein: CAIRPDRVDQPQHF
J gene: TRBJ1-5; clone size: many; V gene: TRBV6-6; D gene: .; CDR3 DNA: TGTGCCAGCAGTTTCAGCAATCAGCCCCAGCATTTT; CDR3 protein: CASSFSNQPQHF
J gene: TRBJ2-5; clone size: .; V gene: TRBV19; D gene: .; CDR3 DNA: TGTGCCAGTAGTATAGTTGGGGGAGGCCAAGAGACCCAGTACTTC; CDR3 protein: CASSIVGGGQETQYF
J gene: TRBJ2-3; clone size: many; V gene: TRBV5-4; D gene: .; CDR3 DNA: TGTGCCAGCAGCGACAGGAGCGGTCCAGATACGCAGTATTTT; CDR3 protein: CASSDRSGPDTQYF
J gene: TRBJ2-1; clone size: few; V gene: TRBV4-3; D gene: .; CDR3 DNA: TGCGCCAGCAGCCAAGATTTTGAGCAGTTCTTC; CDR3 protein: CASSQDFEQFF
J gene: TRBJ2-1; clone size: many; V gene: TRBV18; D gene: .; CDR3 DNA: TGTGCCAGCTCACCCCTTTCTGGAGCGGCCTACAATGAGCAGTTCTTC; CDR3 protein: CASSPLSGAAYNEQFF
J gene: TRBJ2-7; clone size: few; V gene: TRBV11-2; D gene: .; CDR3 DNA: TGTGCCAGCAGCTCAGAGCTTCGTGAAGGGCAGTACTTC; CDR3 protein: CASSSELREGQYF
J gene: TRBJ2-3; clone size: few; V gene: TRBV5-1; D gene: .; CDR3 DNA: TGCGCCAGCAGCTTGAATTTTAGGAGTTTGACTAGCACAGATACGCAGTATTTT; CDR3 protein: CASSLNFRSLTSTDTQYF
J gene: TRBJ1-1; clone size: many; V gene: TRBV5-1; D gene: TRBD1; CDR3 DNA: TGCGCCAGCACTCGGACAGGTCTGAACACTGAAGCTTTCTTT; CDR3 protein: CASTRTGLNTEAFF
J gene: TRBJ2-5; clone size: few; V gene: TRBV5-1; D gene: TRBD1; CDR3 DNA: TGCGCCAGCAGCTCCGGACAGGGCCAAGAGACCCAGTACTTC; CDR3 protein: CASSSGQGQETQYF
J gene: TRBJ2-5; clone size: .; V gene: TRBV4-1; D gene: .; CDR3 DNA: TGCGCCAGCAGCCAAGATCAAGCGAGAGAGACCCAGTACTTC; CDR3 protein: CASSQDQARETQYF
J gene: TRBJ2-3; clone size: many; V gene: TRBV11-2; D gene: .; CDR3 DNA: TGTGCCAGCAGCTTAGGTTTGGCAATCACTAGCACAGATACGCAGTATTTT; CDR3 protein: CASSLGLAITSTDTQYF
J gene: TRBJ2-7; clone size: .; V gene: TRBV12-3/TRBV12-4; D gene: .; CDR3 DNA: TGTGCCAGCAGCTCCCACCAGGGGAGCGAGCAGTACTTC; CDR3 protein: CASSSHQGSEQYF
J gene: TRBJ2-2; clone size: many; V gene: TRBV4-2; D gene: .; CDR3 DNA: TGTGCCAGCAGCCCACGGGAAAGGGATGTTTCCGGGGAGCTGTTTTTT; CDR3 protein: CASSPRERDVSGELFF
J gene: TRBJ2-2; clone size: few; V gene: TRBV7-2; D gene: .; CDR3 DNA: TGTGCCAGCAGCTTAATGGCACTAGGGAGTACCGGGGAGCTGTTTTTT; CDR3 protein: CASSLMALGSTGELFF
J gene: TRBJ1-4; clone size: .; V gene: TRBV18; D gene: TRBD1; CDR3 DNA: TGTGCCAGCTCACCTGAACTCTTGCAGGGGGTAGGCGACGATGAAAAACTGTTTTTT; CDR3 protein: CASSPELLQGVGDDEKLFF
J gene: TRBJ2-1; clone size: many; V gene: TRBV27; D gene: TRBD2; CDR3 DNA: TGTGCCAGCAGTTTATTGGGCGGGAGGCCTTCCAATGAGCAGTTCTTC; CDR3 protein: CASSLLGGRPSNEQFF
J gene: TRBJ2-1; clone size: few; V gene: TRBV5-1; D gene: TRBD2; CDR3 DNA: TGCGCCAGCAGCTGGACTAGCGTACCCTACAATGAGCAGTTCTTC; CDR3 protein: CASSWTSVPYNEQFF
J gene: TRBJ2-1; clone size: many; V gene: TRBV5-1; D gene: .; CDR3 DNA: TGCGCCAGCAGGATGGGGGGAAATGAGCAGTTCTTC; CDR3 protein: CASRMGGNEQFF
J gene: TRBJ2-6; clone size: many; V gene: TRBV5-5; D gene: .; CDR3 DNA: TGTGCCAGCAGCTTGCCGACAGGCCTATCTGGGGCCAACGTCCTGACTTTC; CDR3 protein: CASSLPTGLSGANVLTF
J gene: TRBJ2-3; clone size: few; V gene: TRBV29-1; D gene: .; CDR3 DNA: TGCAGCTACCTGACAGATACGCAGTATTTT; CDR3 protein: CSYLTDTQYF
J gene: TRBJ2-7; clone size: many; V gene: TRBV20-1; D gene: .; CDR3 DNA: TGCAGTGCAAAACAGTCCTCTTACGAGCAGTACTTC; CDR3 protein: CSAKQSSYEQYF
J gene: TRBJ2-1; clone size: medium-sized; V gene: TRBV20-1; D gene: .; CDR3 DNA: TGCAGTGCTCAAGCCCCTCTGGGGGCCTACAATGAGCAGTTCTTC; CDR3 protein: CSAQAPLGAYNEQFF
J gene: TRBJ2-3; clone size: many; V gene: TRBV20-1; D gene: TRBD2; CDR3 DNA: TGCAGTGCTAGAAAAGCTAGCGGGGTTAGCACAGATACGCAGTATTTT; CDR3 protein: CSARKASGVSTDTQYF
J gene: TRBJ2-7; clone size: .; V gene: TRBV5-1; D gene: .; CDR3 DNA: TGCGCCAGCTATCCACAGGGCCCTGAGGACGAGCAGTACTTC; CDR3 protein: CASYPQGPEDEQYF